The 29 T cell receptor beta chains listed next were all sequenced from one sample in a study of cytomegalovirus exposure and HLA in healthy donors. PCR involved 60 Vbeta and 13 Jbeta primers. Produced via immunoSEQ multiplex PCR; TCRdb's table is partial and in-frame only. In the table there are over 65,000 clones, 81% of which are singletons. The sequenced sample consisted of PBMCs. The receptors here all came from a human donor in good health.

The CDR3 region has the DNA TGCGCCAGCAAGCGGTTGGGACAAGCGGGGGCAGATACGCAGTATTTT. This codes for CASKRLGQAGADTQYF. V and J are TRBV5-1 and TRBJ2-3, with 8 bases identical to TRBD2. The CDR3 is made up of 16 amino acids. Germline CDR1 and CDR2: SGHRS and YFSETQ. V gave up 6 bases and J gave up 4 bases; unmatched junction bases: 13.

The V gene is TRBV19, the J gene TRBJ1-1, with 9 positions matching TRBD1. Germline V lookup: CDR1 LNHDA, CDR2 SQIVND (reference sequence). V lost 4 bases to trimming and J lost 4 bases; unmatched junction nucleotides: 10. The CDR3 runs 16 residues. CDR3 amino acids: CASSTWTGAGGTEAFF. CDR3 nucleotides: TGTGCCAGTAGTACCTGGACAGGGGCCGGAGGCACTGAAGCTTTCTTT. The full variable domain, completed using reference TRBV19 and TRBJ1-1, is DGGITQSPKYLFRKEGQNVTLSCEQNLNHDAMYWYRQDPGQGLRLIYYSQIVNDFQKGDIAEGYSVSREKKESFPLTVTSAQKNPTAFYLCASSTWTGAGGTEAFFGQGTRLTVV.

In its sample, this clone was seen once. J is TRBJ2-3 and V is TRBV10-2; tentatively, D is TRBD2 (5 bases). Trimming removed 7 bases from V and 2 bases from J, with 16 bases in between. Germline CDR1 WSHSY, CDR2 SAAADI. This CDR3 spans 15 amino acids. CDR3 protein: CASIGSGLVTDTQYF. The CDR3 DNA sequence: TGCGCCAGCATAGGGTCAGGACTCGTCACAGATACGCAGTATTTT.

The chain recombines TRBV5-6 with TRBJ2-3; D is unresolved. The germline gives CDR1 SGHDT, CDR2 YYEEEE. Trimming took 2 bases from V and 4 from J, leaving 14 bases between them. There are 15 residues in the CDR3. The CDR3 coding sequence is TGTGCCAGCAGCTTTGGCGGCGGTGAGTCAGATACGCAGTATTTT. It yields the protein CASSFGGGESDTQYF.

V gene TRBV7-2 combines with J gene TRBJ1-2; 8 bases align to TRBD1. Trimming at V came to 5 bases and at J to 8 bases, leaving 10 bases not matched to a gene. The CDR3 runs to 14 residues. The germline CDR1 and CDR2 sequences are SGHTA and FQGNSA. CDR3 in amino acids: CASSPRTGYLGYTF. CDR3 coding DNA: TGTGCCAGCAGCCCCCGGACAGGGTATCTAGGCTACACCTTC.

Note on this clone: Sequence at one end of the junction differs from germline and may be a read error. This chain uses TRBV5-6 with TRBJ1-2; D may be TRBD1 (6 bases). CDR1 and CDR2 (germline): SGHDT, YYEEEE. The CDR3 length is 12 residues. This chain's CDR3 is CASSLKGQGFFF. The CDR3 DNA reads TGTGCCAGCAGCTTGAAGGGGCAGGGGTTTTTTTTC.

The rearrangement uses TRBV30 and TRBJ2-3; 11 nucleotides match TRBD2. CDR3 length: 13 amino acids. J was trimmed by 4 bases and V by 4 bases; bases with no gene match: 1. Germline CDR1 and CDR2: GTSNPN and SVGIG (reference sequence). The CDR3 coding sequence is TGTGCCTGGACTAGCGGGGGGTCAGATACGCAGTATTTT. Amino acids: CAWTSGGSDTQYF.

This clone was seen once. The V and J genes are TRBV10-2 and TRBJ1-5; TRBD1 aligns across 7 bases. After removal of 0 bases from V and 5 bases from J, the junction contained 4 bases not matched to a gene. Per the germline V gene, CDR1 is WSHSY and CDR2 is SAAADI. The CDR3 covers 15 residues. The DNA for the CDR3 is TGCGCCAGCAGTGAGTCTGCGACAGGGTATCAGCCCCAGCATTTT. Its translation: CASSESATGYQPQHF.

This chain uses TRBV7-8 with TRBJ2-1; the match to TRBD2 covers 13 bases. Trimming removed 4 bases from V and 9 bases from J; junction bases left unmatched: 12. There are 17 residues in the CDR3. CDR1 and CDR2 (germline): SGHVS, FQNEAQ. This CDR3 reads CASSSTVLAGGLGEQFF. In nucleotides, the CDR3 is TGTGCCAGCAGCTCCACAGTACTAGCGGGGGGGCTCGGTGAGCAGTTCTTC. Variable domain in full (rest from reference TRBV7-8 and TRBJ2-1): GAGVSQSPRYKVAKRGQDVALRCDPISGHVSLFWYQQALGQGPEFLTYFQNEAQLDKSGLPSDRFFAERPEGSVSTLKIQRTQQEDSAVYLCASSSTVLAGGLGEQFFGPGTRLTVL.

The chain links TRBV5-4 to TRBJ1-2; no reliable D call. CDR1 and CDR2 from the germline V gene are SGHNT and YYREEE (reference sequence). Trimming took 4 bases from V and 5 from J, leaving 18 bases between them. The CDR3 spans 15 residues. CDR3: CASSPPSVGEYGYTF. Here the CDR3 DNA reads TGTGCCAGCAGCCCCCCATCCGTCGGTGAATATGGCTACACCTTC.

The chain carries TRBV4-1 and TRBJ1-1; TRBD1 might be the D (5 bases). CDR1 and CDR2 from the germline V gene are MGHRA and YSYEKL. This CDR3 has 14 amino acids. V gave up 0 bases and J gave up 6 bases, with 11 bases separating them. The CDR3 DNA reads as TGCGCCAGCAGCCAAGACCCATTAGGGGCTGAAGCTTTCTTT. It encodes CASSQDPLGAEAFF.

The chain combines TRBV7-2 with TRBJ2-5, with TRBD2 matching 9 bases. CDR3 length equals 14 residues. Germline V lookup: CDR1 SGHTA, CDR2 FQGNSA. V gave up 4 bases and J gave up 5 bases; unmatched junction bases: 5. The CDR3 here is CASSSRGGVETQYF. The CDR3, as DNA: TGTGCCAGCAGCTCCCGCGGGGGGGTCGAGACCCAGTACTTC.

This chain connects TRBV7-2 to TRBJ2-6; TRBD1 matches at 7 bases. CDR1 is SGHTA and CDR2 is FQGNSA in the germline V gene. The V and J ends lost 4 bases and 0 bases, in that order; junction bases with no gene match: 9. This CDR3 spans 18 amino acids. CDR3 nucleotide sequence: TGTGCCAGCAGCTCCAGACAGGGTGGAAGCTCTGGGGCCAACGTCCTGACTTTC. Residues: CASSSRQGGSSGANVLTF.

This chain joins TRBV5-1 and TRBJ1-3; 8 nucleotides agree with TRBD1. V lost 0 bases, J lost 1 base, and 9 bases stayed unmatched. The CDR3 length is 18 residues. CDR1 is SGHRS and CDR2 is YFSETQ in the germline V gene. CDR3 loop: CASSLDHLGQASGNTIYF. In nucleotides, the CDR3 is TGCGCCAGCAGCTTGGATCACCTGGGACAGGCTTCTGGAAACACCATATATTTT. Filled out from reference TRBV5-1 and TRBJ1-3, the complete variable domain reads KAGVTQTPRYLIKTRGQQVTLSCSPISGHRSVSWYQQTPGQGLQFLFEYFSETQRNKGNFPGRFSGRQFSNSRSEMNVSTLELGDSALYLCASSLDHLGQASGNTIYFGEGSWLTVV.

V gene TRBV19 combines with J gene TRBJ2-6; weak D call: TRBD2 (6 bases). Germline CDR1 and CDR2: LNHDA and SQIVND (reference sequence). The ends were cut back, 5 bases at V and 1 base at J, with 24 bases in the middle. This CDR3 region has 20 residues. Here the CDR3 DNA reads TGTGCCAGTAGTCTGCGGGGATCACGACTCTGGGTATCTGGGGCCAACGTCCTGACTTTC. Translated: CASSLRGSRLWVSGANVLTF.

The V and J genes are TRBV9 and TRBJ1-3; 7 positions agree with TRBD1. Germline V CDR1 and CDR2: SGDLS, YYNGEE. This CDR3 spans 15 amino acids. Trimming took 4 bases from V and 4 from J; bases not matched to a gene: 8. The CDR3 is CASSQTGAPGNTIYF. DNA for the CDR3: TGTGCCAGCAGCCAAACAGGGGCGCCCGGAAACACCATATATTTT. The full variable domain, with the rest looked up from reference TRBV9 and TRBJ1-3, is DSGVTQTPKHLITATGQRVTLRCSPRSGDLSVYWYQQSLDQGLQFLIQYYNGEERAKGNILERFSAQQFPDLHSELNLSSLELGDSALYFCASSQTGAPGNTIYFGEGSWLTVV.

The chain uses TRBV18 and TRBJ1-1; 11 bases are a match to TRBD1. The CDR3 is 18 residues long. The V gene end was trimmed by 5 bases and the J gene end by 1 base; junction bases not matched to a gene: 12. CDR1 KGHSH and CDR2 LQKENI come from the germline V gene. The CDR3 loop reads CASSTTIGQGAKNTEAFF. The DNA of the CDR3 is TGTGCCAGCTCAACAACGATCGGACAGGGGGCGAAGAACACTGAAGCTTTCTTT. The full variable domain, with the rest looked up from reference TRBV18 and TRBJ1-1, is NAGVMQNPRHLVRRRGQEARLRCSPMKGHSHVYWYRQLPEEGLKFMVYLQKENIIDESGMPKERFSAEFPKEGPSILRIQQVVRGDSAAYFCASSTTIGQGAKNTEAFFGQGTRLTVV.

The sample holds one count of this clone. V usage is TRBV10-3 and J usage is TRBJ2-5; TRBD2 aligns across 12 bases. CDR1 is ENHRY, CDR2 SYGVKD, per germline. J lost 3 bases, V lost 5 bases, and 1 base had no gene match. This CDR3 spans 14 amino acids. DNA for the CDR3: TGTGCCATCAGTCCTAGCGGGGGGGAAGAGACCCAGTACTTC. It translates to CAISPSGGEETQYF.

The rearrangement joins TRBV6-4 to TRBJ1-1; possibly TRBD1 for D (6 bases). The ends were cut back, 3 bases at V and 11 bases at J, with 19 bases in the middle. From germline, CDR1 is MRHNA and CDR2 SNTAGT. This CDR3 has 14 residues. As DNA, the CDR3 is TGTGCCAGCAGTGAAGGTTCAGGGGTTGGTGGGGCTTTCTTT. Its protein is CASSEGSGVGGAFF.

V gene TRBV7-9 combines with J gene TRBJ1-2; possible D gene TRBD1, 5 bases. Per germline, CDR1 SEHNR and CDR2 FQNEAQ (reference sequence). The CDR3 is 16 residues long. Trimming shortened V by 5 bases and J by 4 bases, and 20 bases separated the two germline ends. This CDR3 is CASSRTSTGAGYGYTF. CDR3 nucleotide sequence: TGTGCCAGCAGCCGGACGTCCACAGGAGCGGGCTATGGCTACACCTTC.

V is TRBV19 and J is TRBJ1-1, with unresolved D. V was pared by 7 bases and J by 3 bases, with 24 bases between. The CDR3 is 17 residues long. The germline V gene encodes CDR1 LNHDA and CDR2 SQIVND (reference sequence). This CDR3 reads CASTKIDFKGPDTEAFF. CDR3 DNA: TGTGCCAGTACCAAGATTGACTTCAAAGGTCCGGACACTGAAGCTTTCTTT.

This clone was counted once. This rearrangement joins TRBV2 to TRBJ2-1; perhaps TRBD2 as D (6 bases). Per the germline V gene, CDR1 is SNHLY and CDR2 is FYNNEI. The V end lost 6 bases, the J end lost 0 bases, and 12 bases lay between the germline ends. The CDR3 length is 15 residues. CDR3 in DNA: TGTGCCAGCAGGTTTGCGGGGAGCTCCTACAATGAGCAGTTCTTC. Its protein is CASRFAGSSYNEQFF.

The chain has TRBV5-4 and TRBJ2-7; D possibly corresponds to TRBD1 (6 bases). CDR3 length: 14 amino acids. Per germline, CDR1 SGHNT and CDR2 YYREEE (reference sequence). V lost 0 bases, J lost 2 bases, and 9 bases lay in between. The CDR3 protein is CASSLEQGPYEQYF. CDR3 sequence (DNA): TGTGCCAGCAGCTTGGAACAGGGACCCTACGAGCAGTACTTC.

About this clone: One end of the junction is discordant with germline, which a read error may explain. This chain joins TRBV6-1 and TRBJ2-2; TRBD1 matches at 8 bases. CDR1 MNHNS and CDR2 SASEGT come from the germline V gene. The CDR3 totals 15 residues. The CDR3 loop reads CASSTGTGRTGELLF. The CDR3 nucleotides are TGTGCCAGCAGTACCGGGACAGGACGAACCGGGGAGCTGCTTTTT.

CDR3 coding DNA: TGTGCCAGCTCACCCTCCCGGGGGGGGCAGCCCCAGCATTTT. Translation: CASSPSRGGQPQHF. This rearrangement joins TRBV18 to TRBJ1-5; a weak D match, TRBD1 (5 bases). V was cut by 3 bases and J by 7 bases, with 13 bases left in between. This CDR3 contains 14 residues. The V gene's germline CDR1 is KGHSH and CDR2 LQKENI.

The rearrangement uses TRBV2 and TRBJ2-5; 8 bases align to TRBD2. This CDR3 region has 14 residues. Germline CDR1 reads SNHLY; CDR2 reads FYNNEI. J lost 5 bases, V lost 8 bases, and 10 bases had no gene match. The CDR3 DNA reads TGTGCCAGCGGGGGACTAGTAGCTTTTGAGACCCAGTACTTC. The encoded protein is CASGGLVAFETQYF.

V usage is TRBV7-2 and J usage is TRBJ2-5, with 10 bases matching TRBD2. The CDR3 runs to 19 residues. V shed 3 bases, J shed 5 bases, and the junction held 18 bases outside the gene matches. CDR1 and CDR2 (germline): SGHTA, FQGNSA. The CDR3 DNA reads as TGTGCCAGCAGCTTCGAGGGAATAGCGGGGGGCTTCGGCCGGGAGACCCAGTACTTC. Its translation is CASSFEGIAGGFGRETQYF.

This clone was detected a few times. The chain carries TRBV18 and TRBJ1-5; D unclear. The CDR3 runs to 15 residues. V was trimmed by 5 bases and J by 0 bases, leaving 11 bases between them. The germline V gene has CDR1 KGHSH and CDR2 LQKENI. The CDR3 here is CASSYTSNSNQPQHF. CDR3 sequence (DNA): TGTGCCAGCTCATACACCTCGAATAGCAATCAGCCCCAGCATTTT.

This chain uses TRBV7-2 with TRBJ2-6; D remains ambiguous. Germline values: CDR1 SGHTA, CDR2 FQGNSA. Trimming took 1 base from V and 9 from J, leaving 7 bases between them. CDR3 size: 13 residues. CDR3 region: CASSLGLNNVLTF. The CDR3, as DNA: TGTGCCAGCAGCTTAGGACTCAACAACGTCCTGACTTTC.